The following is a T cell receptor (beta chain) sequence with its context. This sample was taken from a study of technical replicates of blood from a few donors. In germline, CDR1 is MGHRA, CDR2 YSYEKL. The CDR3 is 18 amino acids. With 4 bases removed from V and 1 base from J, the gap between germline ends came to 20 bases. The data were produced by immunoSEQ multiplex PCR, yet TCRdb's version contains in-frame clones alone and is incomplete. The repertoire holds tens of thousands of clones, with roughly 95% as singletons. The source is a human donor in good health. Specimen: T cells isolated from PBMCs. V is TRBV4-1 and J is TRBJ2-4; weak D call: TRBD2 (6 bases). CDR3 bases: TGCGCCAGCAGCCCATCTGGTGGAGCGGGTCGCGCCAAAAACATTCAGTACTTC. Its protein product is CASSPSGGAGRAKNIQYF.